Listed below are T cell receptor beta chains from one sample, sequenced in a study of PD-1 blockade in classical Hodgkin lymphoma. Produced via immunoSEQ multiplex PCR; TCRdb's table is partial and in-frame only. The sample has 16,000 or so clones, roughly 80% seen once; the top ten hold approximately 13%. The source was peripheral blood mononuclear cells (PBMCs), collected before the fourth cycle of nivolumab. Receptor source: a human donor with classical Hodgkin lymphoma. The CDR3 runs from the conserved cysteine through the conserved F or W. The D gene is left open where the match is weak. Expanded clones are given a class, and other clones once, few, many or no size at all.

CDR3: CASSDTDTQYF
DNA: TGCGCCAGCAGCGACACAGATACGCAGTATTTT
size: .
J: TRBJ2-3
V: TRBV5-1
D: .

CDR3: CASSQDTVRAEQYF
DNA: TGCGCCAGCAGCCAAGACACCGTGCGGGCAGAGCAGTACTTC
size: once
J: TRBJ2-7
V: TRBV4-3
D: .

CDR3: CASSKSTSAGELFF
DNA: TGTGCCAGCAGTAAATCGACCTCGGCCGGGGAGCTGTTTTTT
size: .
J: TRBJ2-2
V: TRBV6-6
D: .

CDR3: CASSLALGSGIQYF
DNA: TGTGCCAGCAGCTTAGCACTCGGGTCGGGCATTCAGTACTTC
size: .
J: TRBJ2-4
V: TRBV11-2
D: .

CDR3: CASSRNPGRVEKLFF
DNA: TGTGCCAGCAGCCGCAATCCAGGGAGGGTGGAAAAACTGTTTTTT
size: .
J: TRBJ1-4
V: TRBV6-5
D: .

CDR3: CASSVFGRGGLYNEQFF
DNA: TGTGCCAGCAGCGTATTTGGGCGGGGGGGCCTCTACAATGAGCAGTTCTTC
size: .
J: TRBJ2-1
V: TRBV9
D: TRBD2

CDR3: CASSRSGGTETQYF
DNA: TGTGCCAGCAGCCGCAGCGGGGGGACGGAGACCCAGTACTTC
size: .
J: TRBJ2-5
V: TRBV7-9
D: TRBD2

CDR3: CASSPGLRSYEQYF
DNA: TGTGCCAGCTCACCGGGACTGCGCTCCTACGAGCAGTACTTC
size: .
J: TRBJ2-7
V: TRBV18
D: .

CDR3: CASSLASGGASETQYF
DNA: TGCGCCAGCAGCTTGGCCAGCGGGGGGGCATCAGAGACCCAGTACTTC
size: .
J: TRBJ2-5
V: TRBV5-1
D: TRBD2

CDR3: CASSPTGSHGEQPQHF
DNA: TGTGCTAGCAGCCCGACGGGATCGCACGGAGAGCAGCCCCAGCATTTT
size: .
J: TRBJ1-5
V: TRBV7-7
D: .

CDR3: CASSLRGLAGAKGETQYF
DNA: TGTGCCAGCAGCCTCCGGGGACTAGCGGGGGCAAAAGGGGAGACCCAGTACTTC
size: .
J: TRBJ2-5
V: TRBV7-2
D: TRBD2

CDR3: CASSQDFGGGNTEAFF
DNA: TGCGCCAGCAGCCAAGATTTTGGGGGCGGGAACACTGAAGCTTTCTTT
size: .
J: TRBJ1-1
V: TRBV4-3
D: .

CDR3: CASSLNGDQDTQYF
DNA: TGTGCCAGCAGCTTAAACGGGGATCAGGATACGCAGTATTTT
size: .
J: TRBJ2-3
V: TRBV7-9
D: .

CDR3: CASNWYRGLNIQYF
DNA: TGTGCCAGCAACTGGTACAGGGGCCTAAACATTCAGTACTTC
size: .
J: TRBJ2-4
V: TRBV27
D: TRBD1

CDR3: CASSERGVGGYTF
DNA: TGTGCCAGCAGTGAACGGGGTGTGGGTGGCTACACCTTC
size: .
J: TRBJ1-2
V: TRBV6-1
D: .

CDR3: CASSPRDRSIMNEQFF
DNA: TGTGCCAGCTCACCCCGGGACCGCAGCATTATGAATGAGCAGTTCTTC
size: once
J: TRBJ2-1
V: TRBV18
D: .

CDR3: CASSLVPGVAEAFF
DNA: TGCGCCAGCAGCTTGGTGCCAGGGGTGGCTGAAGCTTTCTTT
size: .
J: TRBJ1-1
V: TRBV5-1
D: .

CDR3: CASSLSGQGNYGYTF
DNA: TGTGCCAGCAGCCTGTCGGGACAGGGTAACTATGGCTACACCTTC
size: once
J: TRBJ1-2
V: TRBV14
D: TRBD1

CDR3: CASSLGPQPNQPQHF
DNA: TGCGCCAGCAGCTTGGGTCCCCAGCCCAATCAGCCCCAGCATTTT
size: .
J: TRBJ1-5
V: TRBV5-1
D: .

CDR3: CASSLGGVNTEAFF
DNA: TGCGCCAGCAGCTTGGGGGGAGTAAACACTGAAGCTTTCTTT
size: .
J: TRBJ1-1
V: TRBV5-1
D: .

CDR3: CASSSAGGREKLFF
DNA: TGCGCCAGCAGCTCAGCGGGGGGGCGTGAAAAACTGTTTTTT
size: .
J: TRBJ1-4
V: TRBV5-1
D: .

CDR3: CASSPANSGNTGELFF
DNA: TGCGCCAGCAGCCCTGCTAACTCAGGGAACACCGGGGAGCTGTTTTTT
size: .
J: TRBJ2-2
V: TRBV5-1
D: .

CDR3: CASSYYSSTDTQYF
DNA: TGTGCCAGTAGTTACTACTCGTCCACAGATACGCAGTATTTT
size: .
J: TRBJ2-3
V: TRBV19
D: .

CDR3: CASSYSGKNTGELFF
DNA: TGCGCCAGCAGCTACAGCGGGAAGAACACCGGGGAGCTGTTTTTT
size: .
J: TRBJ2-2
V: TRBV5-1
D: TRBD2

CDR3: CASTGGTGVDGYTF
DNA: TGTGCCAGCACTGGGGGGACAGGGGTGGATGGCTACACCTTC
size: .
J: TRBJ1-2
V: TRBV25-1
D: TRBD1

CDR3: CAWSGETGELFF
DNA: TGTGCCTGGAGTGGGGAAACCGGGGAGCTGTTTTTT
size: .
J: TRBJ2-2
V: TRBV30
D: .

CDR3: CASSRGSLSYEQYF
DNA: TGTGCCAGCAGCCGCGGGAGCCTTTCCTACGAGCAGTACTTC
size: .
J: TRBJ2-7
V: TRBV6-5
D: TRBD2

CDR3: CVSSVVPDLAGEDNEQFF
DNA: TGTGTCAGCAGCGTAGTCCCGGACCTAGCGGGGGAGGACAATGAGCAGTTCTTC
size: .
J: TRBJ2-1
V: TRBV9
D: TRBD2

CDR3: CASSLAPRGANSPLHF
DNA: TGCGCCAGCAGCTTGGCCCCACGGGGGGCAAATTCACCCCTCCACTTT
size: .
J: TRBJ1-6
V: TRBV5-1
D: .

CDR3: CASSLAGQSNEKLFF
DNA: TGTGCCAGCAGCTTAGCGGGGCAGAGTAATGAAAAACTGTTTTTT
size: .
J: TRBJ1-4
V: TRBV7-9
D: .